A selection of T cell receptor beta chains follows, all from one sample in a study of T cells in Graves' hyperthyroidism and ophthalmopathy. TCRdb itself ran the multiplex PCR reads through MiXCR, one entry per CDR3 protein. The sample comprises about 270,000 distinct CDR3 sequences, about 20% of which are singletons, and around 60% rests with the top ten. The sequencing sample was made of blood. These receptors were taken from a man younger than 45 with Graves' ophthalmopathy. Each CDR3 is given with its conserved first and last residue. A D gene is named only where the DNA matches it firmly. Not all rows give a size; the values are once, few, many and, for expanded clones, a class.

>TRBJ1-6|TRBV20-1|13|NA|many
TGCAGTGCTAGTGGTCAGGACGGATCACCCCTCCACTTT
CSASGQDGSPLHF
>TRBJ2-4|TRBV27|14|TRBD1|NA
TGTGCCAGCAGTTTTCGGACAGGGGCTAACATTCAGTACTTC
CASSFRTGANIQYF
>TRBJ2-7|TRBV5-5|16|NA|NA
TGTGCCAGCAGCTTGGAGCAGGGGCGAGGGGCCTACGAGCAGTACTTC
CASSLEQGRGAYEQYF
>TRBJ2-5|TRBV29-1|13|TRBD1|few
TGCAGCGTTGAGGTGACAGGGCCAGAGACCCAGTACTTC
CSVEVTGPETQYF
>TRBJ1-1|TRBV6-6|13|NA|few
TGTGCCAGCAGTTACTTAGGGAGGACTGAAGCTTTCTTT
CASSYLGRTEAFF
>TRBJ1-5|TRBV28|16|NA|few
TGTGCCAGCAGTCCGGCGACAGTATATAGCAATCAGCCCCAGCATTTT
CASSPATVYSNQPQHF
>TRBJ2-1|TRBV20-1|15|NA|many
TGCAGTGCTAGGGTAGACGGCGGGATGTACAATGAGCAGTTCTTC
CSARVDGGMYNEQFF
>TRBJ1-1|TRBV5-1|15|NA|NA
TGCGCCAGCAGCTTGGGAGGGAGAGAGAACACTGAAGCTTTCTTT
CASSLGGRENTEAFF
>TRBJ1-1|TRBV18|14|TRBD1|NA
TGTGCCAGCTCTTTGGACAGGGGAAAAACTGAAGCTTTCTTT
CASSLDRGKTEAFF
>TRBJ2-2|TRBV27|17|TRBD2|NA
TGTGCCAGCAGTAAGAGGGCTCTAGCGGGAATACCCGGGGAGCTGTTTTTT
CASSKRALAGIPGELFF
>TRBJ1-1|TRBV3-1|14|NA|NA
TGTGCCAGCAGCCACTATCAGGAGAACACTGAAGCTTTCTTT
CASSHYQENTEAFF
>TRBJ2-1|TRBV7-8|17|NA|few
TGTGCCAGCAGCTTAGAGGGGGGCTCTCCCTCCTACAATGAGCAGTTCTTC
CASSLEGGSPSYNEQFF
>TRBJ2-7|TRBV5-1|14|NA|NA
TGCGCCAGTCGACGGGACACAAATACCTACGAGCAGTACTTC
CASRRDTNTYEQYF
>TRBJ2-5|TRBV28|13|NA|many
TGTGCCAGCAGTCCTGACAGACAAGAGACCCAGTACTTC
CASSPDRQETQYF
>TRBJ1-5|TRBV12-3/TRBV12-4|14|NA|NA
TGTGCCAGCAGTTTTACAGGGAGCAATCAGCCCCAGCATTTT
CASSFTGSNQPQHF
>TRBJ1-1|TRBV20-1|12|NA|many
TGCAGTGCCCTTCCACTAGACACTGAAGCTTTCTTT
CSALPLDTEAFF
>TRBJ1-1|TRBV6-5|16|NA|many
TGTGCCAGCAGTTACTCGAGGCGTAACGGCGACACTGAAGCTTTCTTT
CASSYSRRNGDTEAFF
>TRBJ1-5|TRBV5-8|18|NA|few
TGTGCCAGCAGCTTGGGAACAGGGCCTGGGTTTGGCAATCAGCCCCAGCATTTT
CASSLGTGPGFGNQPQHF
>TRBJ1-2|TRBV7-8|13|NA|NA
TGTGCCAGCAGCTTTGGGGGATTCTATGGCTACACCTTC
CASSFGGFYGYTF
>TRBJ1-1|TRBV3-1|19|NA|many
TGTGCCAGCAGCCAAGATCTTGTCGCGATCCCTAAACTTAACACTGAAGCTTTCTTT
CASSQDLVAIPKLNTEAFF
>TRBJ2-4|TRBV7-3|17|TRBD2|few
TGTGCCAGCAGCCTCGAGGAGCGGGAGCAAAGAAAAAACATTCAGTACTTC
CASSLEEREQRKNIQYF
>TRBJ2-6|TRBV7-6|13|NA|few
TGTGCCAGCAGCCAACGTGGGGCCAACGTCCTGACTTTC
CASSQRGANVLTF
>TRBJ1-1|TRBV29-1|13|NA|NA
TGCAGCGTTGAAAGGAGGATGAACACTGAAGCTTTCTTT
CSVERRMNTEAFF
>TRBJ2-7|TRBV4-1|14|NA|few
TGCGCCAGCAGCCATGCACTCCGCTCCTACGAGCAGTACTTC
CASSHALRSYEQYF
>TRBJ2-1|TRBV3-1|15|TRBD2|many
TGTGCCAGCAGCCAAGGTCTAGCGGGAGGGGGGGAGCAGTTCTTC
CASSQGLAGGGEQFF
>TRBJ1-2|TRBV27|14|NA|many
TGTGCCAGCAGCCCAGTGGGTCCGACGGGTGGCTACACCTTC
CASSPVGPTGGYTF
>TRBJ2-3|TRBV20-1|14|NA|many
TGCAGTGCCCCGGACTTAGCGAGCACAGATACGCAGTATTTT
CSAPDLASTDTQYF
>TRBJ2-1|TRBV29-1|14|TRBD2|few
TGCAGCGTTAAGGAGGGAGGGGCCTACAATGAGCAGTTCTTC
CSVKEGGAYNEQFF
>TRBJ1-2|TRBV11-2|16|TRBD1|many
TGTGCCAGCAGCCCTAGGGACAGGATCTTACGCTATGGCTACACCTTC
CASSPRDRILRYGYTF
>TRBJ1-1|TRBV7-9|15|NA|NA
TGTGCCAGCCGAACTTCCGGCCAGAGCCTCACTGAAGCTCTCTTT
CASRTSGQSLTEALF
>TRBJ1-1|TRBV6-1|12|TRBD1|few
TGTGCCAGCAGACGGGACAGCGGACAAGCTTTCTTT
CASRRDSGQAFF
>TRBJ1-1|TRBV12-3/TRBV12-4|14|NA|few
TGTGCCAGCACCCGAGACATGAGGGGGACTGAAGCTTTCTTT
CASTRDMRGTEAFF
>TRBJ2-7|TRBV27|15|TRBD2|few
TGTGCCAGCAGTCCCCGAGAGCGGGGCCTCTACGAGCAGTACTTC
CASSPRERGLYEQYF
>TRBJ1-2|TRBV28|13|TRBD1|many
TGTGCCAGCAGACGGACAGGGGGGTATGGCTACACCTTC
CASRRTGGYGYTF
>TRBJ1-1|TRBV29-1|12|NA|few
TGCAGCGTTGAGGGACGGAACACTGAAGCTTTCTTT
CSVEGRNTEAFF
>TRBJ2-5|TRBV20-1|15|TRBD2|once
TGCAGTGCTAGAGGGGGAGCGGGAGGGCAAGAGACCCAGTACTTC
CSARGGAGGQETQYF
>TRBJ1-6|TRBV2|12|NA|many
TGTGCCAGCAGCCGTCCTAATTCACCCCTCCACTTT
CASSRPNSPLHF
>TRBJ2-7|TRBV6-5|16|TRBD2|NA
TGTGCCAGCAGTTACTCGAGGATCAGCGGGATCTACGAGCAGTACTTC
CASSYSRISGIYEQYF
>TRBJ1-2|TRBV6-1|14|NA|few
TGTGCCAGCAGTGAATGGGGCCCTACTTTGGGCTACACCTTC
CASSEWGPTLGYTF
>TRBJ2-2|TRBV19|16|NA|NA
TGTGCCAGTAGTATTCAACGGGGATTTAACACCGGGGAGCTGTTTTTT
CASSIQRGFNTGELFF
>TRBJ1-5|TRBV10-2|15|NA|NA
TGCGCCAGCAGTGAATCCCAGGGAGAGTATCAGCCCCAGCATTTT
CASSESQGEYQPQHF
>TRBJ2-5|TRBV5-8|15|TRBD1|NA
TGTGCCAGCAGCTTGGGGGACAGGGGGACGGAGACCCAGTACTTC
CASSLGDRGTETQYF
>TRBJ2-1|TRBV9|15|NA|NA
TGTGCCAGCAGCGTAGGACTCGAGAGCTACAATGAGCAGCTCTTC
CASSVGLESYNEQLF
>TRBJ1-2|TRBV11-2|22|NA|many
TGTGCCAGCAGCCCCCACCTAGGCGCGTCGAGCGGGACATCTCGCTCAAACTATGGCTACACCTTC
CASSPHLGASSGTSRSNYGYTF
>TRBJ2-7|TRBV6-1|15|TRBD1|NA
TGTGCCAGCAATAAACCCGGGACAGGGCTCGACGAGCAGTACTTC
CASNKPGTGLDEQYF
>TRBJ2-7|TRBV18|15|TRBD1|NA
TGTGCCAGCTCACGAATCAGGGGGCGCGTGGACGAGCAGTACTTC
CASSRIRGRVDEQYF
>TRBJ2-1|TRBV28|14|TRBD2|many
TGTGCCAGTAGACTAGCGGACTCCTACAATGAGCAGTTCTTC
CASRLADSYNEQFF
>TRBJ2-1|TRBV28|14|NA|many
TGTGCCAGCAGTTTAACAGGGATCTACAATGAGCAGTTCTTC
CASSLTGIYNEQFF
>TRBJ1-2|TRBV9|15|NA|NA
TGTGCCAGCAGTGTAGATGGGAAGTCCAGCTATGGCTACACCTTC
CASSVDGKSSYGYTF
>TRBJ2-2|TRBV19|12|NA|NA
TGTGCCAGTAGATCCTACACCGGGGAGCTGTTTTTT
CASRSYTGELFF